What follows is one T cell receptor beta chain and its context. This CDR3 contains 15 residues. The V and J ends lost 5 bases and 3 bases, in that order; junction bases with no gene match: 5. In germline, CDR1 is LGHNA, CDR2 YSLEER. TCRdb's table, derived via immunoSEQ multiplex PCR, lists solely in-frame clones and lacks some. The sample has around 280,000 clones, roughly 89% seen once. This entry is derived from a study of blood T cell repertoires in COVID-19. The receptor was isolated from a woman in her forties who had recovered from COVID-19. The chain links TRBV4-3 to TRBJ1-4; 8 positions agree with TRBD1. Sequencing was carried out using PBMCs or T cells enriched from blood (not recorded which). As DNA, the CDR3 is TGCGCCAGCAGCAGAGTGACAGGGGCTAATGAAAAACTGTTTTTT. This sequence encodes CASSRVTGANEKLFF.